This entry features one T cell receptor beta chain sequence. This entry is derived from a study of blood T cell repertoires in COVID-19. This CDR3 region has 14 residues. V lost 6 bases and J 0 bases, leaving 10 bases between the germline ends. The germline CDR1 and CDR2 sequences are SGHRS and YFSETQ. Assay used: immunoSEQ multiplex PCR; TCRdb lists only in-frame clones, some missing. This table has 150,000 to 200,000 clones, roughly 77% appearing once. The sequence came from a woman in her 40s with COVID-19, enrolled during active disease. The chain recombines TRBV5-1 with TRBJ1-3; D is uncertain. Sequencing used peripheral blood. CDR3 coding DNA: TGCGCCAGCACTGCGGGAGCCTCTGGAAACACCATATATTTT. Translation gives CASTAGASGNTIYF.